Sequencing of this T cell receptor beta chain was carried out in a study of blood T cell repertoires in COVID-19. Profiled with immunoSEQ multiplex PCR; TCRdb holds only in-frame clones, not every one. The table includes 74,000 or so clones, approximately 90% detected once. The CDR3 has 16 amino acids. From germline, CDR1 is SEHNR and CDR2 FQNEAQ (reference sequence). The V and J ends lost 0 bases and 0 bases respectively, with 9 bases between them. Sequencing was carried out using peripheral blood. The clonotype was recovered from a middle-aged man with acute or convalescent COVID-19. The rearrangement joins TRBV7-9 to TRBJ2-1; D is unresolved. CDR3 DNA: TGTGCCAGCAGCTTAGCGGTCGAGAGCTCCTACAATGAGCAGTTCTTC. It is translated as CASSLAVESSYNEQFF.